The 4 T cell receptor beta chains given below trace back to one sample, sequenced in a study of blood T cell repertoires in COVID-19. Using immunoSEQ multiplex PCR, the repertoire was profiled, and TCRdb retains in-frame clones only, with some absent. The table lists about 140,000 clones, approximately 90% of them singletons. The sample consisted of peripheral blood. These receptors originate from an elderly woman with acute or convalescent COVID-19.

The chain combines TRBV29-1 with TRBJ1-1; D possibly corresponds to TRBD1 (6 bases). Trimming removed 5 bases from V and 0 bases from J, with 10 bases in between. There are 13 residues in the CDR3. Per the germline V gene, CDR1 is SQVTM and CDR2 is ANQGSEA. The DNA of the CDR3 is TGCAGCGTTTACAGGACAGTGAACACTGAAGCTTTCTTT. Encoded protein: CSVYRTVNTEAFF.

This chain connects TRBV11-1 to TRBJ2-3; TRBD2 agrees at 10 bases. The CDR3 consists of 16 residues. Trimming took 5 bases from V and 6 from J; bases not matched to a gene: 11. Looked up from germline, CDR1 is SGHAT and CDR2 is FQDESV (reference sequence). The CDR3, as DNA: TGTGCCAGCAGCGAGCGGGTCCCGGGACTAGCGGATACGCAGTATTTT. Amino acids: CASSERVPGLADTQYF.

The genes are TRBV19 and TRBJ1-3; D unclear. The germline CDR1 and CDR2 sequences are LNHDA and SQIVND (reference sequence). V gave up 6 bases and J gave up 0 bases, with 9 bases separating them. The CDR3 extends over 14 amino acids. The CDR3 loop reads CASSPGRSGNTIYF. The CDR3 nucleotides are TGTGCCAGTAGCCCGGGTCGCTCTGGAAACACCATATATTTT.

J is TRBJ1-4 and V is TRBV29-1, with a tentative D call TRBD1 (5 bases). V dropped 0 bases and J dropped 6 bases, with 8 bases sitting between them. The CDR3 runs to 13 residues. Germline lookup yields CDR1 SQVTM and CDR2 ANQGSEA. Here the CDR3 reads CSVEDGGDEKLFF. The CDR3 DNA follows: TGCAGCGTTGAAGATGGAGGGGATGAAAAACTGTTTTTT.